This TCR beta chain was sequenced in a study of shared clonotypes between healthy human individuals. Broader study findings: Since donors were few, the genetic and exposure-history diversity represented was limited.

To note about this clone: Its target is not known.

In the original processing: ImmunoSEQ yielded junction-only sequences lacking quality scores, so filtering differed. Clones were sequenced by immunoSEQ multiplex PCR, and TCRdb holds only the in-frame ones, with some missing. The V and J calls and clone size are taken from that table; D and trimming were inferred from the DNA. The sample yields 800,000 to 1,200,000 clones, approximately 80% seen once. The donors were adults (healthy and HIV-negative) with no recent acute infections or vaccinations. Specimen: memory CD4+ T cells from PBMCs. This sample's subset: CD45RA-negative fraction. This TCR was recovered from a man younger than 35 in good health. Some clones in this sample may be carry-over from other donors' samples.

The CDR3 loop is CSVVSQGQGIGYTF. DNA for the CDR3: TGCAGCGTTGTCTCCCAGGGACAGGGAATTGGCTACACCTTC. This sequence joins TRBV29-1 and TRBJ1-2; TRBD1 agrees at 9 bases. The CDR3 runs 14 residues. The V segment lost 4 bases and the J segment 7 bases; nucleotides outside the gene matches: 10. In germline, CDR1 is SQVTM, CDR2 ANQGSEA.